The 16 T cell receptor beta chains given below trace back to one sample, sequenced in a study of cytomegalovirus exposure and HLA in healthy donors. The PCR contained 60 Vbeta and 13 Jbeta primers. TCRdb keeps only in-frame clones here, not all; method: immunoSEQ multiplex PCR. Among roughly 140,000 clones listed, approximately 85% were seen once. The material sequenced was PBMCs. These receptors all come from a man between 45 and 60 years old in good health and CMV-seropositive.

The CDR3: CASSALQGRNTGELFF. The CDR3 DNA reads as TGTGCCAGCAGCGCACTCCAGGGCAGGAACACCGGGGAGCTGTTTTTT. The chain recombines TRBV13 with TRBJ2-2; the D gene is possibly TRBD1 (5 bases). The CDR3 runs to 16 residues. Germline V gives CDR1 PRHDT, CDR2 FYEKMQ (reference sequence). V was trimmed by 5 bases and J by 1 base, leaving 14 bases between them.

The chain uses TRBV28 and TRBJ1-1; perhaps TRBD1 as D (6 bases). From germline, CDR1 is MDHEN and CDR2 SYDVKM. CDR3 length: 12 residues. The ends were cut back, 5 bases at V and 10 bases at J, with 14 bases in the middle. The CDR3 DNA follows: TGTGCCAGCAGTCCATGGACAGAAGCAGCTTTCTTT. This gives the protein CASSPWTEAAFF. The full variable domain, completed using reference TRBV28 and TRBJ1-1, is DVKVTQSSRYLVKRTGEKVFLECVQDMDHENMFWYRQDPGLGLRLIYFSYDVKMKEKGDIPEGYSVSREKKERFSLILESASTNQTSMYLCASSPWTEAAFFGQGTRLTVV.

The CDR3 here is CASSLIRTENTEAFF. CDR3 bases: TGTGCCAGCAGCTTAATCCGGACAGAGAACACTGAAGCTTTCTTT. This rearrangement joins TRBV7-9 to TRBJ1-1; tentative D call: TRBD1 (6 bases). The CDR3 totals 15 residues. The V gene lost 2 bases and the J gene lost 1 base, with 11 bases spanning the gap. Germline CDR1 is SEHNR and CDR2 is FQNEAQ (reference sequence).

This chain links TRBV10-3 with TRBJ2-1; 7 bases are a match to TRBD2. From germline, CDR1 is ENHRY and CDR2 SYGVKD. CDR3 length equals 16 residues. V was clipped by 3 bases and J by 1 base; unmatched bases: 6. The CDR3 protein is CAISEPPGRSYNEQFF. The CDR3 bases are TGTGCCATCAGTGAACCCCCCGGGAGGTCCTACAATGAGCAGTTCTTC.

The chain couples TRBV7-9 to TRBJ2-1; D is uncertain. Germline V gives CDR1 SEHNR, CDR2 FQNEAQ (reference sequence). The CDR3 length is 13 residues. V lost 0 bases and J 5 bases, leaving 5 bases between the germline ends. The CDR3 DNA sequence: TGTGCCAGCAGCTTAGCGAGAAACAATGAGCAGTTCTTC. Residues: CASSLARNNEQFF.

The chain uses TRBV12-5 and TRBJ1-2, with a possible D match to TRBD1 (5 bases). CDR1 and CDR2 (germline): LGHNT, FRNRAP. The CDR3 is 14 amino acids. Trimming removed 6 bases from V and 4 bases from J, with 15 bases in between. The DNA for the CDR3 is TGTGCTAGTGGCCTATCACTCACAGGCTATGGCTACACCTTC. Encoded protein: CASGLSLTGYGYTF.

The genes are TRBV2 and TRBJ1-4; a possible D gene is TRBD1 (5 bases). This CDR3 comprises 13 residues. The germline V gene encodes CDR1 SNHLY and CDR2 FYNNEI. The V and J ends lost 8 bases and 8 bases respectively, with 15 bases between them. CDR3 in DNA: TGTGCCAGCCTCCAGGGAGGAGCGGAAAAACTGTTTTTT. Its protein product is CASLQGGAEKLFF.

The chain employs TRBV5-5 and TRBJ2-3; TRBD1 might be the D (5 bases). Germline V gives CDR1 SGHKS, CDR2 YYEKEE (reference sequence). The ends were cut back, 1 base at V and 5 bases at J, with 11 bases in the middle. This CDR3 has 14 residues. The CDR3 spells CASSLRDQGDTQYF. CDR3 sequence (DNA): TGTGCCAGCAGCTTGAGAGACCAGGGAGATACGCAGTATTTT.

CDR3 amino acids: CASSSSYYEQYF. CDR3 coding DNA: TGTGCCAGCAGTTCCTCCTATTACGAGCAGTACTTC. V gene TRBV28 combines with J gene TRBJ2-7; D gene unclear. CDR1 MDHEN and CDR2 SYDVKM come from the germline V gene. V was shortened by 4 bases and J by 4 bases, with 8 bases between the two germline ends. This CDR3 has 12 residues.

The table lists this clone with a few counts. The rearrangement links TRBV6-1 to TRBJ1-6; no clear D. V lost 7 bases, J lost 0 bases, and 10 bases lay in between. CDR1 is MNHNS and CDR2 is SASEGT in the germline V gene. This CDR3 is built from 15 residues. The CDR3 nucleotides read TGTGCCAGCACCCTTGATAGCTCCTATAATTCACCCCTCCACTTT. Translated, it gives CASTLDSSYNSPLHF.

This clone was recorded once. V gene TRBV19 combines with J gene TRBJ1-5, with no clear D. The CDR3 has 12 amino acids. The germline V gene encodes CDR1 LNHDA and CDR2 SQIVND (reference sequence). Trimming cost V 2 bases and J 9 bases, with 8 bases left between them. DNA of the CDR3: TGTGCCAGTAGTATACACGCCGGGCCCCAGCATTTT. This translates into CASSIHAGPQHF.

The chain joins TRBV5-1 to TRBJ1-2; 7 bases are a match to TRBD1. V trimming: 3 bases; J trimming: 6 bases; junction bases outside the gene matches: 5. The CDR3 has 13 residues. From germline, CDR1 is SGHRS and CDR2 YFSETQ. The chain's CDR3 is CASSWDSPHGYTF. In DNA, the CDR3 is TGCGCCAGCAGCTGGGACAGTCCTCATGGCTACACCTTC. Full variable domain (outside the CDR3, taken from reference TRBV5-1 and TRBJ1-2): KAGVTQTPRYLIKTRGQQVTLSCSPISGHRSVSWYQQTPGQGLQFLFEYFSETQRNKGNFPGRFSGRQFSNSRSEMNVSTLELGDSALYLCASSWDSPHGYTFGSGTRLTVV.

The chain combines TRBV6-5 with TRBJ1-1; maybe TRBD1 (6 bases). The CDR3 runs to 15 residues. Trimming removed 4 bases at V and 4 bases at J, with 16 bases between. Germline CDR1 and CDR2: MNHEY and SVGAGI. The chain's CDR3 is CASSWNRVGGTEAFF. CDR3 DNA: TGTGCCAGCAGTTGGAACAGGGTCGGTGGCACTGAAGCTTTCTTT.

J is TRBJ1-1 and V is TRBV30; TRBD1 agrees at 7 bases. The CDR3 has 13 residues. V dropped 3 bases and J dropped 5; count of bases not matched to a gene: 6. Germline lookup yields CDR1 GTSNPN and CDR2 SVGIG (reference sequence). In DNA, the CDR3 is TGTGCCTGGAGACGACAGGGATGGACTGAAGCTTTCTTT. Translating it yields CAWRRQGWTEAFF.

The rearrangement links TRBV11-2 to TRBJ2-1; tentative D call: TRBD1 (6 bases). Trimming took 1 base from V and 0 from J, leaving 7 bases between them. This CDR3 spans 15 amino acids. The germline gives CDR1 SGHAT, CDR2 FQNNGV. Here the CDR3 DNA reads TGTGCCAGCAGCTTAGGCAGGGGCTCCTACAATGAGCAGTTCTTC. Its translation: CASSLGRGSYNEQFF.

The V and J genes are TRBV10-3 and TRBJ1-1; D may be TRBD1 (6 bases). The length of the CDR3 is 14 residues. V lost 7 bases and J lost 3, with 15 bases in between. CDR1 is ENHRY and CDR2 is SYGVKD in the germline V gene. CDR3 in DNA: TGTGCCATCAAGTACAGGGCGGAGGACACTGAAGCTTTCTTT. Translating gives CAIKYRAEDTEAFF.